This T cell receptor beta chain was sequenced during a study of blood T cells in healthy people across ages. Whole-study results and caveats: What prevented conclusive comparison of naive and antigen-experienced cells was that PBMCs were unsorted.

Together with a sample-barcoded 5' primer, a J-beta primer mix was included in a second PCR lasting roughly 7 to 11 cycles. A single record per CDR3 protein comes from TCRdb applying MiXCR to the 5' RACE reads. The sample lists around 800,000 distinct CDR3 sequences; 20% to 30% were seen once. This clonotype occurred a few times. Its specificity is not known. Between the trimmed V and J ends, which lost 0 bases and 0 bases, there was a span of 15 bases. This CDR3 spans 18 amino acids. Germline V gene lookup returns CDR1 LGHNA and CDR2 YNFKEQ. These same records also appear under a second study, on T cells of mothers and their children. That paper states: Over 8 million reads per mother and some 3 million per child were obtained. Persistent microchimeric T cell clones were not found at ~100 per million sensitivity.

J is TRBJ1-5 and V is TRBV4-2, with D tentatively TRBD1 (5 bases). Sample: blood. This sequence was found in a boy under 18 in good health. This chain's CDR3 is CASSQEVGGMDSNQPQHF. The CDR3 region has the DNA TGTGCCAGCAGCCAAGAGGTTGGGGGGATGGATAGCAATCAGCCCCAGCATTTT.